This TCR beta chain was documented in a study of shared clonotypes between healthy human individuals. Overall study: The study enrolled two women and three men aged 18 to 49.

Clones were read by immunoSEQ multiplex PCR, and TCRdb kept only the in-frame ones, dropping some. In the table there are over a million clones, 65% to 80% of which are singletons. Looked up from germline, CDR1 is GTSNPN and CDR2 is SVGIG (reference sequence). CDR3 length: 15 residues. Trimming left V 2 bases short and J 1 base short, with 12 bases between. The chain uses TRBV30 and TRBJ1-5; maybe TRBD1 (5 bases). Sequenced material: memory CD4+ T cells sorted from blood. Subset in this sample: CD45RA-negative fraction. This sequence originates from a man between 18 and 29 years old in good health. The CDR3: CAWSLQGASNQPQHF. CDR3 nucleotides: TGTGCCTGGAGTCTTCAAGGGGCCAGCAATCAGCCCCAGCATTTT.